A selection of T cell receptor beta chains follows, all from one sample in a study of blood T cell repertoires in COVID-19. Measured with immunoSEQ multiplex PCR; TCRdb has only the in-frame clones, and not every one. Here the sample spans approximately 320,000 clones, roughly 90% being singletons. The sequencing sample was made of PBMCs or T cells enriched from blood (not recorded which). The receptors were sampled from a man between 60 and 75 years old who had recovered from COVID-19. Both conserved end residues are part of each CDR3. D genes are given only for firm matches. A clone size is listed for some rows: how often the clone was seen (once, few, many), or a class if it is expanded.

CDR3: CASSPKTGGETQYF
DNA: TGCGCCAGCAGCCCGAAGACAGGGGGAGAGACCCAGTACTTC
J: TRBJ2-5
V: TRBV5-1
size: -
D: TRBD1

CDR3: CASTRDRTNEKLFF
DNA: TGTGCCAGCACTAGGGACAGAACTAATGAAAAACTGTTTTTT
J: TRBJ1-4
V: TRBV2
size: -
D: TRBD1

CDR3: CASRSGADTDTQYF
DNA: TGTGCCAGCAGGAGTGGAGCGGACACAGATACGCAGTATTTT
J: TRBJ2-3
V: TRBV11-3
size: -
D: -

CDR3: CARSCYQQVNTEAFF
DNA: TGTGCCAGAAGTTGTTACCAACAGGTGAACACTGAAGCTTTCTTT
J: TRBJ1-1
V: TRBV5-3
size: -
D: -

CDR3: CASTDRMNTEAFF
DNA: TGTGCCAGTACCGATAGAATGAACACTGAAGCTTTCTTT
J: TRBJ1-1
V: TRBV19
size: -
D: -

CDR3: CASSFRTQESQYF
DNA: TGTGCCAGCAGCTTCCGGACTCAAGAATCGCAGTATTTT
J: TRBJ2-3
V: TRBV11-3
size: -
D: -

CDR3: CASSRDRRGGYTF
DNA: TGTGCCAGCAGTCGGGACAGAAGGGGAGGCTACACCTTC
J: TRBJ1-2
V: TRBV14
size: once
D: TRBD1

CDR3: CASSLDRTSGGKNTGELFF
DNA: TGTGCCAGCAGCTTAGATCGGACTAGCGGGGGGAAGAACACCGGGGAGCTGTTTTTT
J: TRBJ2-2
V: TRBV11-2
size: -
D: TRBD2

CDR3: CASSQIMEKLFF
DNA: TGTGCCAGCAGCCAGATTATGGAAAAACTGTTTTTT
J: TRBJ1-4
V: TRBV7-9
size: -
D: -

CDR3: CASSGLAGHEQYF
DNA: TGTGCCAGCAGTGGACTAGCGGGACACGAGCAGTACTTC
J: TRBJ2-7
V: TRBV11-3
size: -
D: TRBD2

CDR3: CASSLGGRGADIQYF
DNA: TGTGCCAGCAGCTTAGGAGGCAGGGGGGCGGACATTCAGTACTTC
J: TRBJ2-4
V: TRBV7-9
size: -
D: -

CDR3: CASSLKTRVHADTQYF
DNA: TGTGCCAGCAGCCTGAAGACTAGAGTACACGCAGATACGCAGTATTTT
J: TRBJ2-3
V: TRBV7-2
size: -
D: -

CDR3: CASRGQGANVLTF
DNA: TGTGCCAGTAGGGGGCAGGGGGCCAACGTCCTGACTTTC
J: TRBJ2-6
V: TRBV19
size: -
D: -

CDR3: CASSPHSWRGRSTDTQYF
DNA: TGTGCCAGCAGCCCACACAGTTGGCGGGGGCGAAGCACAGATACGCAGTATTTT
J: TRBJ2-3
V: TRBV7-3
size: -
D: -

CDR3: CASPKPQHF
DNA: TGTGCCAGCCCTAAGCCCCAGCATTTT
J: TRBJ1-5
V: TRBV9
size: -
D: -

CDR3: CASSWANGSNQPQHF
DNA: TGTGCCAGCTCCTGGGCAAATGGGAGCAATCAGCCCCAGCATTTT
J: TRBJ1-5
V: TRBV6-5
size: -
D: -

CDR3: CASSVAGTSGKVEQFF
DNA: TGTGCCAGCAGCGTAGCCGGGACTAGCGGGAAGGTTGAGCAGTTCTTC
J: TRBJ2-1
V: TRBV7-8
size: -
D: TRBD2

CDR3: CASSQGGRGFGTEAFF
DNA: TGTGCCAGCAGCCAAGGAGGCAGGGGTTTCGGTACTGAAGCTTTCTTT
J: TRBJ1-1
V: TRBV14
size: few
D: -

CDR3: CASSPNPHSPGANVLTF
DNA: TGTGCCAGCAGCCCGAATCCCCACAGCCCTGGGGCCAACGTCCTGACTTTC
J: TRBJ2-6
V: TRBV5-5
size: -
D: -

CDR3: CASSPPLAGSYNEQFF
DNA: TGTGCCAGCTCACCACCACTAGCGGGAAGTTACAATGAGCAGTTCTTC
J: TRBJ2-1
V: TRBV18
size: -
D: TRBD2

CDR3: CASSIAGDTEAFF
DNA: TGTGCCAGTAGTATAGCCGGGGACACTGAAGCTTTCTTT
J: TRBJ1-1
V: TRBV19
size: many
D: -

CDR3: CASSFASGGYNEQFF
DNA: TGTGCCAGCAGTTTCGCTAGCGGGGGCTACAATGAGCAGTTCTTC
J: TRBJ2-1
V: TRBV6-5
size: -
D: TRBD2

CDR3: CASSEYRTDEQFF
DNA: TGTGCCAGCAGTGAGTATAGGACAGATGAGCAGTTCTTC
J: TRBJ2-1
V: TRBV2
size: -
D: -

CDR3: CASSYWTASTDTQYF
DNA: TGTGCCAGCAGCTACTGGACTGCTAGCACAGATACGCAGTATTTT
J: TRBJ2-3
V: TRBV7-2
size: -
D: -

CDR3: CASSSGTGGAGYTF
DNA: TGTGCCAGCAGCTCGGGGACAGGGGGAGCTGGCTACACCTTC
J: TRBJ1-2
V: TRBV7-9
size: once
D: TRBD1

CDR3: CASSIHRGQGQPQHF
DNA: TGTGCCAGTAGTATTCACAGGGGGCAAGGGCAGCCCCAGCATTTT
J: TRBJ1-5
V: TRBV19
size: -
D: TRBD1

CDR3: CASSSGTGGTQYF
DNA: TGTGCCAGCAGTTCCGGGACAGGGGGTACCCAGTACTTC
J: TRBJ2-5
V: TRBV6-6
size: -
D: TRBD1

CDR3: CASSLLTSGSVYNEQFF
DNA: TGTGCCAGCAGCTTGCTGACTAGCGGGAGTGTCTACAATGAGCAGTTCTTC
J: TRBJ2-1
V: TRBV7-6
size: -
D: TRBD2

CDR3: CSVRQGAIGTGELFF
DNA: TGCAGCGTCAGACAGGGGGCGATTGGCACCGGGGAGCTGTTTTTT
J: TRBJ2-2
V: TRBV29-1
size: -
D: TRBD1

CDR3: CSVNTGGSGNTIYF
DNA: TGCAGCGTCAATACGGGGGGCTCTGGAAACACCATATATTTT
J: TRBJ1-3
V: TRBV29-1
size: -
D: -

CDR3: CASSYLGGETQYF
DNA: TGTGCCAGCAGTTATCTGGGGGGAGAGACCCAGTACTTC
J: TRBJ2-5
V: TRBV6-5
size: -
D: -

CDR3: CASSLVLAGGNYEQYF
DNA: TGTGCCAGCAGCTTAGTTCTAGCGGGAGGGAACTACGAGCAGTACTTC
J: TRBJ2-7
V: TRBV7-9
size: -
D: TRBD2

CDR3: CASSGGQGVNYGYTF
DNA: TGTGCCAGCAGTGGGGGACAGGGTGTCAACTATGGCTACACCTTC
J: TRBJ1-2
V: TRBV6-6
size: -
D: TRBD1

CDR3: CASTVGGPETQYF
DNA: TGTGCCAGCACGGTGGGAGGGCCTGAGACCCAGTACTTC
J: TRBJ2-5
V: TRBV7-9
size: -
D: TRBD2

CDR3: CASSLYEGVAGDSGWTQYF
DNA: TGTGCCAGCAGCTTATATGAGGGTGTAGCGGGGGACTCCGGGTGGACCCAGTACTTC
J: TRBJ2-5
V: TRBV7-9
size: -
D: TRBD2

CDR3: CASSSTSGEETQYF
DNA: TGTGCCAGCTCGTCTACTAGCGGGGAAGAGACCCAGTACTTC
J: TRBJ2-5
V: TRBV18
size: -
D: TRBD2

CDR3: CATSDDGGPGTQYF
DNA: TGTGCCACCAGTGATGACGGTGGCCCGGGGACCCAGTACTTC
J: TRBJ2-5
V: TRBV24-1
size: once
D: -

CDR3: CASGLRARQGNTEAFF
DNA: TGTGCTAGTGGTTTGCGGGCTAGACAGGGTAACACTGAAGCTTTCTTT
J: TRBJ1-1
V: TRBV12-5
size: -
D: TRBD1

CDR3: CASRRPTGLGYTF
DNA: TGTGCCAGCAGACGGCCAACAGGGCTTGGCTACACCTTC
J: TRBJ1-2
V: TRBV6-5
size: -
D: -

CDR3: CASSRGQGAPSTEAFF
DNA: TGTGCCAGCAGTCGAGGACAGGGGGCCCCGAGCACTGAAGCTTTCTTT
J: TRBJ1-1
V: TRBV7-9
size: -
D: TRBD1

CDR3: CASSQQGFRGYTF
DNA: TGTGCCAGCAGTCAACAGGGGTTTCGTGGCTACACCTTC
J: TRBJ1-2
V: TRBV12-3/TRBV12-4
size: -
D: TRBD1

CDR3: CAISESSGGSYNEQFF
DNA: TGTGCCATCAGTGAGTCCAGCGGGGGCTCCTACAATGAGCAGTTCTTC
J: TRBJ2-1
V: TRBV10-3
size: -
D: TRBD2

CDR3: CASSVVAGGSGNTIYF
DNA: TGTGCCAGCAGCGTAGTTGCGGGGGGCTCTGGAAACACCATATATTTT
J: TRBJ1-3
V: TRBV9
size: -
D: -

CDR3: CASSLVNNEQFF
DNA: TGTGCCAGCAGTTTAGTCAACAATGAGCAGTTCTTC
J: TRBJ2-1
V: TRBV12-3/TRBV12-4
size: -
D: -

CDR3: CASMSFANTGELFF
DNA: TGTGCCAGTATGAGCTTCGCGAACACCGGGGAGCTGTTTTTT
J: TRBJ2-2
V: TRBV11-3
size: -
D: -

CDR3: CASSSLGDYGYTF
DNA: TGTGCCAGCAGTAGCCTCGGTGACTATGGCTACACCTTC
J: TRBJ1-2
V: TRBV6-5
size: -
D: -

CDR3: CASSQDSGSGTYEQYF
DNA: TGCGCCAGCAGCCAAGATTCGGGTAGCGGGACCTACGAGCAGTACTTC
J: TRBJ2-7
V: TRBV4-1
size: -
D: TRBD2

CDR3: CASSPLLAGGYYTQYF
DNA: TGTGCCAGCAGCCCCCTACTAGCGGGAGGATACTATACGCAGTATTTT
J: TRBJ2-3
V: TRBV3-1/TRBV3-2
size: -
D: TRBD2

CDR3: CASSSTGTPAYGYTF
DNA: TGTGCCAGCAGCTCCACCGGGACACCCGCCTATGGCTACACCTTC
J: TRBJ1-2
V: TRBV5-8
size: -
D: -

CDR3: CASSLGPGFGTGELFF
DNA: TGTGCCAGCAGCTTAGGTCCGGGGTTCGGCACCGGGGAGCTGTTTTTT
J: TRBJ2-2
V: TRBV7-2
size: -
D: -

CDR3: CASSLFSSGDKNSPLHF
DNA: TGTGCCAGCTCACTATTTTCTTCAGGGGACAAGAATTCACCCCTCCACTTT
J: TRBJ1-6
V: TRBV18
size: -
D: -

CDR3: CASSFARGYNSPLHF
DNA: TGTGCCAGCAGCTTCGCCAGGGGATATAATTCACCCCTCCACTTT
J: TRBJ1-6
V: TRBV7-2
size: -
D: -

CDR3: CASSQALGYQETQYF
DNA: TGCGCCAGCAGCCAAGCGCTAGGATACCAAGAGACCCAGTACTTC
J: TRBJ2-5
V: TRBV4-3
size: -
D: -

CDR3: CASSPSGRDNEQFF
DNA: TGCGCCAGCAGCCCCTCGGGGAGGGACAATGAGCAGTTCTTC
J: TRBJ2-1
V: TRBV4-1
size: -
D: TRBD2

CDR3: CASSFESPMSSPLHF
DNA: TGTGCCAGCAGTTTCGAAAGTCCGATGAGTTCACCCCTCCACTTT
J: TRBJ1-6
V: TRBV27
size: -
D: -

CDR3: CASSIMGATDTQYF
DNA: TGTGCCAGTAGTATTATGGGGGCCACAGATACGCAGTATTTT
J: TRBJ2-3
V: TRBV19
size: -
D: -

CDR3: CASSYRGNSPLHF
DNA: TGTGCCAGCAGTTACAGGGGCAATTCACCCCTCCACTTT
J: TRBJ1-6
V: TRBV6-5
size: once
D: -

CDR3: CASSWTGTGTGELFF
DNA: TGCGCCAGCAGCTGGACCGGGACAGGAACCGGGGAGCTGTTTTTT
J: TRBJ2-2
V: TRBV4-3
size: -
D: TRBD1

CDR3: CASSLNRASEQYF
DNA: TGTGCCAGCAGCTTAAACAGGGCGAGTGAGCAGTACTTC
J: TRBJ2-7
V: TRBV7-8
size: -
D: -